This T cell receptor beta chain was identified in a study of shared clonotypes between healthy human individuals. The table came from immunoSEQ multiplex PCR; TCRdb's copy has only in-frame clones and leaves some out. Of about 2.1 million clones in the sample, about 92% were seen once. Selected positively for CCR7 and CD45RO-negative, naive CD8 cells excluded terminally differentiated effector memory CD45RA+ cells. Donors had no recently reported acute infections or vaccinations and were HIV-negative. The V segment lost 3 bases and the J segment 2 bases; nucleotides outside the gene matches: 12. This CDR3 is 17 amino acids long. Germline CDR1 reads MNHNS; CDR2 reads SASEGT.

This receptor was obtained from a man aged 18 to 29 in good health. Some clones in this sample may be carry-over from other donors' samples. The V call is TRBV6-1, the J call TRBJ2-5; 7 nucleotides line up with TRBD1. The sample was naive CD8+ T cells from PBMCs. CDR3 loop: CASSEASGTELQETQYF. The CDR3 DNA reads TGTGCCAGCAGTGAGGCCTCCGGGACAGAGCTACAAGAGACCCAGTACTTC.